The 15 T cell receptor beta chains given below trace back to one sample, sequenced in a study of cytomegalovirus exposure and HLA in healthy donors. PCR primers comprised 60 Vbeta and 13 Jbeta primers. The repertoire was sequenced with immunoSEQ multiplex PCR; TCRdb's copy has only in-frame clones and lacks some. The sample table sets out about 38,000 clones. The source material was PBMCs. The receptors shown here come from a middle-aged man in good health and CMV-seropositive.

The chain links TRBV6-5 to TRBJ1-6, with D possibly TRBD1 on 5 matching bases. The CDR3 runs 14 residues. Per the germline V gene, CDR1 is MNHEY and CDR2 is SVGAGI. V lost 2 bases and J lost 10, with 12 bases in between. The CDR3 here is CASSYQGPRSPLHF. The CDR3 DNA sequence: TGTGCCAGCAGTTACCAGGGTCCTCGATCACCCCTCCACTTT.

The chain employs TRBV11-1 and TRBJ2-3; TRBD2 matches at 7 bases. The germline V gene has CDR1 SGHAT and CDR2 FQDESV (reference sequence). The CDR3 is made up of 15 amino acids. Trimming cost V 4 bases and J 5 bases; bases outside gene matches: 9. The CDR3 is CASSSKGGRGDTQYF. The CDR3 nucleotides read TGTGCCAGCAGCTCGAAGGGCGGGAGAGGAGATACGCAGTATTTT.

This rearrangement joins TRBV7-9 to TRBJ1-2, with a tentative D call TRBD1 (5 bases). Germline V CDR1 and CDR2: SEHNR, FQNEAQ (reference sequence). Trimming stripped 8 bases from V and 7 bases from J, with 8 bases between. The CDR3 has 10 residues. The CDR3 DNA is TGTGCCAGCGGGGGGGGTGGCTACACCTTC. This sequence encodes CASGGGGYTF.

The genes are TRBV9 and TRBJ2-5; TRBD2 agrees at 11 bases. J gave up 2 bases and V 3 bases, and 6 bases lay outside the gene matches. CDR3 length: 16 amino acids. Germline CDR1 is SGDLS and CDR2 is YYNGEE. The CDR3 sequence is CASSAHGTSGQETQYF. In DNA, the CDR3 is TGTGCCAGCAGCGCCCACGGGACTAGCGGACAAGAGACCCAGTACTTC. Full variable domain (remainder filled in from reference TRBV9 and TRBJ2-5): DSGVTQTPKHLITATGQRVTLRCSPRSGDLSVYWYQQSLDQGLQFLIQYYNGEERAKGNILERFSAQQFPDLHSELNLSSLELGDSALYFCASSAHGTSGQETQYFGPGTRLLVL.

V is TRBV29-1 and J is TRBJ1-1; D gene ambiguous. Germline V CDR1 and CDR2: SQVTM, ANQGSEA. The CDR3 length is 10 residues. The V and J ends lost 6 bases and 7 bases respectively, with 9 bases between them. CDR3 loop: CSVWAVEAFF. As DNA, the CDR3 is TGCAGCGTGTGGGCAGTTGAAGCTTTCTTT.

J is TRBJ2-3 and V is TRBV19; D remains ambiguous. The CDR3 contains 16 residues. CDR1 LNHDA and CDR2 SQIVND come from the germline V gene (reference sequence). The V end was cut by 5 bases, the J end by 6 bases, with 21 bases between. The CDR3: CASSLGGALRSDTQYF. CDR3 DNA: TGTGCCAGTAGTCTCGGCGGAGCCCTTCGGTCCGATACGCAGTATTTT.

The J gene is TRBJ1-2, the V gene TRBV4-1; the D is unclear. CDR1 is MGHRA and CDR2 is YSYEKL in the germline V gene. The CDR3 has 14 amino acids. V dropped 2 bases and J dropped 8 bases, with 15 bases sitting between them. CDR3 amino acids: CASSQPLGQNGYTF. The CDR3 DNA sequence: TGCGCCAGCAGCCAACCCCTAGGCCAGAACGGCTACACCTTC.

The J gene is TRBJ2-5, the V gene TRBV5-1; maybe TRBD2 (6 bases). The CDR3 totals 15 residues. The germline CDR1 and CDR2 sequences are SGHRS and YFSETQ. The germline V and J ends were trimmed by 0 bases and 5 bases, with 14 bases remaining between them. The CDR3 loop reads CASSLASVERETQYF. The CDR3 DNA follows: TGCGCCAGCAGCTTGGCTAGCGTGGAGAGGGAGACCCAGTACTTC.

J is TRBJ2-7 and V is TRBV10-2, with TRBD1 matching over 9 bases. Germline loops: CDR1 WSHSY, CDR2 SAAADI. V lost 5 bases and J lost 4; bases outside the gene matches: 6. The CDR3 consists of 14 residues. The CDR3 loop is CASSSGTGPYEQYF. As DNA, the CDR3 is TGCGCCAGCAGTTCCGGGACAGGGCCTTACGAGCAGTACTTC.

This rearrangement joins TRBV5-1 to TRBJ1-1; D is possibly TRBD1 (5 bases). The V gene's germline CDR1 is SGHRS and CDR2 YFSETQ. The CDR3 runs 15 residues. V was cut by 3 bases and J by 1 base, with 13 bases left in between. CDR3 DNA: TGCGCCAGCAGCTCGGACAAGGTCGGGAACACTGAAGCTTTCTTT. Protein product: CASSSDKVGNTEAFF. Supplemented by reference TRBV5-1 and TRBJ1-1, the full variable domain reads KAGVTQTPRYLIKTRGQQVTLSCSPISGHRSVSWYQQTPGQGLQFLFEYFSETQRNKGNFPGRFSGRQFSNSRSEMNVSTLELGDSALYLCASSSDKVGNTEAFFGQGTRLTVV.

The rearrangement uses TRBV7-9 and TRBJ2-7, with 7 bases lining up with TRBD1. Trimming took 5 bases from V and 1 from J; bases not matched to a gene: 8. CDR3 length equals 15 residues. CDR1 and CDR2 (germline): SEHNR, FQNEAQ (reference sequence). In DNA, the CDR3 is TGTGCCAGCAGCCCGGCAGGGGGAAATTCCTACGAGCAGTACTTC. Amino acid sequence: CASSPAGGNSYEQYF.

The genes are TRBV7-2 and TRBJ2-5; 9 bases are a match to TRBD2. J was trimmed by 5 bases and V by 5 bases; bases with no gene match: 6. The germline CDR1 and CDR2 sequences are SGHTA and FQGNSA. The CDR3 has 14 residues. CDR3 amino acids: CASSISGSYETQYF. For the CDR3, the DNA is TGTGCCAGCAGCATTAGCGGGAGCTACGAGACCCAGTACTTC.

The CDR3 loop is CASSTLAGRYNEQFF. CDR3 bases: TGTGCCAGCAGTACATTAGCGGGGCGGTACAATGAGCAGTTCTTC. The gene calls are TRBV6-4 and TRBJ2-1; 8 bases align to TRBD2. Germline loops: CDR1 MRHNA, CDR2 SNTAGT. J was trimmed by 4 bases and V by 5 bases; bases with no gene match: 7. The CDR3 extends over 15 amino acids.

V gene TRBV10-3 combines with J gene TRBJ2-5, with D possibly being TRBD2 (7 bases). The DNA end is a closer match to TRBJ2-7, so the J assignment may be wrong. This CDR3 has 11 residues. Germline CDR1 is ENHRY and CDR2 is SYGVKD. The CDR3 sequence: CAINREGEQYF. The CDR3 DNA sequence: TGTGCCATCAACAGGGAGGGCGAGCAGTACTTC.

V and J are TRBV6-5 and TRBJ2-1; D gene unclear. V was shortened by 6 bases and J by 8 bases, with 11 bases between the two germline ends. The germline gives CDR1 MNHEY, CDR2 SVGAGI. The CDR3 has 12 amino acids. The CDR3 DNA is TGTGCCAGCAGCCCCAATCGCGATGAGCAGTTCTTC. It encodes CASSPNRDEQFF.